This T cell receptor beta chain was sequenced for a study of T cells in narcolepsy. Study in general: Donors had narcolepsy type 1 or type 2, or were healthy controls.

V was shortened by 6 bases and J by 1 base, with 10 bases between the two germline ends. The CDR3 covers 12 residues. Germline V gives CDR1 GTSNPN, CDR2 SVGIG (reference sequence). The repertoire was sequenced with immunoSEQ multiplex PCR; TCRdb's copy has only in-frame clones and lacks some. This table has some 34,000 clones, 85% to 90% appearing once. The receptor was isolated from a human donor with narcolepsy. This rearrangement joins TRBV30 to TRBJ2-7; D unclear. The source material was CD45RA- memory CD4+ T cells from PBMCs. The CDR3 region is CACARPSYEQYF. In DNA, the CDR3 is TGTGCCTGTGCCCGGCCGTCCTACGAGCAGTACTTC.